This T cell receptor beta chain derives from a study of cytomegalovirus exposure and HLA in healthy donors. It was with 60 Vbeta and 13 Jbeta primers that the PCR ran. Sequenced by immunoSEQ multiplex PCR; TCRdb stores in-frame clones only, minus some. The sample contains 90,000 to 150,000 clones, roughly 78% of which appear only once. The CDR3 is 14 amino acids. Trimming shortened V by 6 bases and J by 4 bases, and 13 bases separated the two germline ends. Germline V lookup: CDR1 LNHDA, CDR2 SQIVND (reference sequence). The sequenced sample consisted of PBMCs. This sequence was found in a woman aged 25-40 years in good health and CMV-seropositive. V gene TRBV19 combines with J gene TRBJ1-3; the D is unclear. For the CDR3, the DNA is TGTGCCAGTAGCCCTCCCCAGGCCGGAAACACCATATATTTT. Its protein is CASSPPQAGNTIYF. The whole variable domain, filled in from reference TRBV19 and TRBJ1-3, reads DGGITQSPKYLFRKEGQNVTLSCEQNLNHDAMYWYRQDPGQGLRLIYYSQIVNDFQKGDIAEGYSVSREKKESFPLTVTSAQKNPTAFYLCASSPPQAGNTIYFGEGSWLTVV.